These 30 T cell receptor beta chains were sequenced from one sample in a study of T cells in Graves' hyperthyroidism and ophthalmopathy. Using RNA transcripts as the source, TCR beta CDR3 regions were amplified. With the HTBI primer set, the TCR CDR3 went through a first round of RT-PCR. Each CDR3 protein is one row after TCRdb ran MiXCR on the multiplex PCR reads. The sample consists of roughly 570,000 distinct CDR3 sequences, more than 45% of them appearing once. Input material: peripheral blood or thyroid tissue (not recorded which). The receptors originated from an adult woman with Graves' disease, either hyperthyroidism or ophthalmopathy (not recorded which).

This chain connects TRBV9 to TRBJ1-2; 7 bases match TRBD1. CDR3 length equals 14 residues. Trimming cost V 4 bases and J 7 bases; bases outside gene matches: 10. The germline CDR1 and CDR2 sequences are SGDLS and YYNGEE. The CDR3 DNA sequence: TGTGCCAGCAGCCACCGAACGACAGGGTCTGGCTACACCTTC. Its translation: CASSHRTTGSGYTF.

This clonotype was seen repeatedly, ten times or more. J is TRBJ2-2 and V is TRBV29-1; D is possibly TRBD1 or TRBD2 (5 bases each). V was clipped by 6 bases and J by 5 bases, with 19 bases between them. The CDR3 runs 15 residues. CDR1 is SQVTM, CDR2 ANQGSEA, per germline. The CDR3 sequence is CSVAGLIGTTGELFF. CDR3 sequence (DNA): TGCAGCGTGGCTGGCCTAATCGGGACGACCGGGGAGCTGTTTTTT.

Only a few counts were recorded for this clonotype. The chain links TRBV12-3 or TRBV12-4 to TRBJ1-4; the D gene is possibly TRBD1 (6 bases). V was shortened by 6 bases and J by 1 base, with 12 bases between the two germline ends. The CDR3 contains 15 residues. The CDR3 DNA follows: TGTGCCAGCAGCTCCGGACAGCTAACTAATGAAAAACTGTTTTTT. Its translation: CASSSGQLTNEKLFF.

The chain has TRBV7-9 and TRBJ1-2; D gene unclear. The CDR3 spans 18 residues. Between the trimmed V and J ends, which lost 3 bases and 2 bases, there was a span of 22 bases. CDR1 is SEHNR, CDR2 FQNEAQ, per germline (reference sequence). The CDR3 sequence: CASSLAVLYSSTNYGYTF. The CDR3 DNA is TGTGCCAGCAGCTTGGCTGTATTGTACAGTTCCACGAACTATGGCTACACCTTC.

This clonotype has a handful of counts. This sequence joins TRBV2 and TRBJ1-4, with 7 bases that match TRBD1. Germline CDR1 and CDR2: SNHLY and FYNNEI. The V gene end was trimmed by 5 bases and the J gene end by 0 bases; junction bases not matched to a gene: 0. CDR3 length: 14 residues. The CDR3 is CASSQGATNEKLFF. The CDR3 coding sequence is TGTGCCAGCAGTCAGGGGGCAACTAATGAAAAACTGTTTTTT.

The V gene is TRBV24-1, the J gene TRBJ1-4; D gene ambiguous. The germline V gene has CDR1 KGHDR and CDR2 SFDVKD. CDR3 length: 13 amino acids. With 3 bases removed from V and 5 bases from J, the gap between germline ends came to 6 bases. CDR3 amino acids: CATSDTENEKLFF. The CDR3 DNA sequence: TGTGCCACCAGTGATACGGAAAATGAAAAACTGTTTTTT.

The V call is TRBV6-2 or TRBV6-3, the J call TRBJ1-1, with D unclear. The V gene lost 6 bases and the J gene lost 1 base, with 15 bases spanning the gap. The CDR3 loop spans 15 amino acids. In germline, CDR1 is MNHEY, CDR2 SVGEGT. Here the CDR3 DNA reads TGTGCCAGCAGAACCATTCGAGGCTCGAACACTGAAGCTTTCTTT. Its translation: CASRTIRGSNTEAFF.

This clonotype turned up a few times. The CDR3 bases are TGTGCCAGCGGAGTTCTAACTAAAGGGTTCTCTGGAAACACCATATATTTT. Residues: CASGVLTKGFSGNTIYF. The chain combines TRBV28 with TRBJ1-3; D is undetermined. Germline V gives CDR1 MDHEN, CDR2 SYDVKM. The CDR3 sequence is 17 residues long. The V and J ends lost 8 bases and 0 bases respectively, with 20 bases between them.

The rearrangement links TRBV25-1 to TRBJ2-7, with TRBD2 matching over 9 bases. J was trimmed by 2 bases and V by 5 bases; bases with no gene match: 10. Germline lookup yields CDR1 MGHDK and CDR2 SYGVNS. The CDR3 runs 16 residues. CDR3 DNA sequence: TGTGCCAGCAGTTTACGAGGACTAGCGTTTCCCTACGAGCAGTACTTC. Its protein is CASSLRGLAFPYEQYF.

The rearrangement joins TRBV2 to TRBJ1-5; D is ambiguous. CDR1 and CDR2 (germline): SNHLY, FYNNEI. There are 14 residues in the CDR3. V lost 4 bases and J lost 2, with 9 bases in between. The CDR3 is CASSARSGNQPQHF. The CDR3 nucleotides are TGTGCCAGCAGTGCGCGAAGTGGCAATCAGCCCCAGCATTTT.

This chain joins TRBV5-1 and TRBJ2-2; no reliable D call. Per the germline V gene, CDR1 is SGHRS and CDR2 is YFSETQ. The V end was cut by 4 bases, the J end by 1 base, with 23 bases between. This CDR3 spans 19 amino acids. The CDR3 is CASSPGGYRDELNTGELFF. The CDR3 region has the DNA TGCGCCAGCAGCCCCGGCGGCTACAGAGACGAATTGAACACCGGGGAGCTGTTTTTT.

The chain employs TRBV12-3 or TRBV12-4 and TRBJ2-7; TRBD2 agrees at 12 bases. The CDR3 spans 14 residues. V lost 3 bases, J lost 4 bases, and 1 base stayed unmatched. The CDR3 loop is CASSLTSGRYEQYF. The CDR3 DNA reads as TGTGCCAGCAGTTTGACTAGCGGGAGATACGAGCAGTACTTC.

This chain links TRBV18 with TRBJ2-5; D uncertain. Per germline, CDR1 KGHSH and CDR2 LQKENI. The V end lost 2 bases, the J end lost 3 bases, and 10 bases lay between the germline ends. This CDR3 comprises 14 residues. CDR3 in DNA: TGTGCCAGCTCACCAGATTCGGCAGAAGAGACCCAGTACTTC. As protein: CASSPDSAEETQYF.

The V call is TRBV9, the J call TRBJ2-5; D remains unclear. The CDR3 runs 15 residues. Deletions cut 0 bases from V and 5 bases from J, with 14 bases between. CDR1 is SGDLS and CDR2 is YYNGEE in the germline V gene. Here the CDR3 reads CASSVDPRSGETQYF. CDR3 sequence (DNA): TGTGCCAGCAGCGTAGATCCGCGTTCCGGGGAGACCCAGTACTTC.

This clonotype was seen at least ten times. V and J are TRBV7-8 and TRBJ1-1, with D perhaps matching TRBD1 (6 bases). V shed 5 bases and J shed 5 bases, with 12 bases lying between them. The CDR3 contains 13 residues. Germline CDR1 reads SGHVS; CDR2 reads FQNEAQ. The CDR3 is CASSPTGRTEAFF. The DNA of the CDR3 is TGTGCCAGCAGCCCAACAGGGCGGACTGAAGCTTTCTTT.

This clonotype was counted many times. This sequence joins TRBV19 and TRBJ1-2; 9 bases align to TRBD1. Germline CDR1 LNHDA, CDR2 SQIVND (reference sequence). J gave up 8 bases and V 10 bases, and 17 bases lay outside the gene matches. The CDR3 loop spans 15 amino acids. This chain's CDR3 is CATTNSRDRAEGYTF. CDR3 bases: TGTGCCACTACGAATAGCCGGGACAGGGCGGAAGGCTACACCTTC.

This clonotype was seen at least ten times. The rearrangement joins TRBV5-1 to TRBJ2-7; TRBD1 matches at 7 bases. Germline values: CDR1 SGHRS, CDR2 YFSETQ. CDR3 length: 13 residues. V shed 4 bases, J shed 7 bases, and the junction held 8 bases outside the gene matches. CDR3 bases: TGCGCCAGCAGCCCGACAGGGTCTGGGGAGCAGTACTTC. Translated: CASSPTGSGEQYF.

A note on this clonotype: Germline is not matched at one junction end, which may reflect a read error. The J gene is TRBJ1-4, the V gene TRBV7-9; TRBD1 matches 8 bases. CDR3 length: 15 residues. CDR1 is SEHNR, CDR2 FQNEAQ, per germline (reference sequence). CDR3 sequence: CASSYGQGSNGKLFF. CDR3 in DNA: TGTGCCAGCAGCTACGGACAGGGCTCCAATGGAAAACTGTTTTTT.

V and J are TRBV29-1 and TRBJ2-5, with 8 nucleotides matching TRBD1. This CDR3 is built from 14 residues. Germline V gives CDR1 SQVTM, CDR2 ANQGSEA. J gave up 1 base and V 6 bases, and 7 bases lay outside the gene matches. Here the CDR3 reads CSVLWTGIQETQYF. CDR3 DNA sequence: TGCAGCGTCCTATGGACAGGGATCCAAGAGACCCAGTACTTC.

V and J are TRBV7-9 and TRBJ1-1; perhaps TRBD1 as D (6 bases). Germline V CDR1 and CDR2: SEHNR, FQNEAQ (reference sequence). V shed 5 bases and J shed 10 bases, with 11 bases lying between them. The CDR3 totals 11 residues. CDR3 DNA sequence: TGTGCCAGCAGCACGGGGGCGCGAGCTTTCTTT. Amino acid sequence: CASSTGARAFF.

This clonotype was counted ten times or more. The rearrangement joins TRBV11-2 to TRBJ2-5; 8 bases fit TRBD2. CDR1 is SGHAT, CDR2 FQNNGV, per germline. Trimming cost V 1 base and J 4 bases; bases outside gene matches: 8. The length of the CDR3 is 16 residues. For the CDR3, the DNA is TGTGCCAGCAGCTTAGTAAGGACTAGCTTCGCAGAGACCCAGTACTTC. As protein: CASSLVRTSFAETQYF.

Comment on this clonotype: The junction departs from germline at one end; a sequencing error may be responsible. The chain has TRBV27 and TRBJ2-7, with 10 bases that match TRBD1. The length of the CDR3 is 16 residues. Germline assignment: CDR1 MNHEY and CDR2 SMNVEV (reference sequence). The CDR3 coding sequence is TGTGCCAGCAGTAGCAAGGGACAGGGGTTCCTCTACGAGCAGCACTTC. This codes for CASSSKGQGFLYEQHF.

V usage is TRBV12-3 or TRBV12-4 and J usage is TRBJ2-7; 10 bases map to TRBD1. This CDR3 contains 15 residues. With 3 bases clipped from V and 9 bases from J, the junction kept 11 bases outside the gene matches. Here the CDR3 DNA reads TGTGCCAGCAGTTTTCCGGGACAGGGGCGGCTAGTGCAGTACTTC. Translated, it gives CASSFPGQGRLVQYF.

This clonotype came up a few times. The chain recombines TRBV10-3 with TRBJ2-5, with 8 bases that match TRBD2. CDR1 and CDR2 (germline): ENHRY, SYGVKD. V dropped 10 bases and J dropped 3; count of bases not matched to a gene: 1. CDR3 length equals 11 residues. The CDR3 nucleotides are TGTGCCACCGGGGGGGAAGAGACCCAGTACTTC. Translated, it gives CATGGEETQYF.

This clonotype was counted at least ten times. Here the CDR3 reads CASSSGRTSYEQYF. Written as DNA, the CDR3 is TGTGCCAGCAGCTCCGGGAGGACCTCCTACGAGCAGTACTTC. The chain has TRBV7-6 and TRBJ2-7; 7 positions agree with TRBD2. J lost 0 bases, V lost 4 bases, and 3 bases had no gene match. This CDR3 region has 14 residues. CDR1 and CDR2 (germline): SGHVS, FNYEAQ.

The table lists this clonotype with many counts. The V call is TRBV7-9, the J call TRBJ2-7; D is unresolved. CDR1 SEHNR and CDR2 FQNEAQ come from the germline V gene (reference sequence). This CDR3 spans 13 amino acids. The ends were cut back, 1 base at V and 3 bases at J, with 7 bases in the middle. The CDR3 sequence is CASSLDPNYEQYF. DNA for the CDR3: TGTGCCAGCAGCTTAGACCCGAACTACGAGCAGTACTTC.

This chain joins TRBV6-5 and TRBJ1-2, with 7 bases matching TRBD1. The V gene's germline CDR1 is MNHEY and CDR2 SVGAGI. This CDR3 contains 14 residues. V shed 6 bases, J shed 4 bases, and the junction held 8 bases outside the gene matches. Here the CDR3 DNA reads TGTGCCAGCAGCTCTCACGGGACAGTCTATGGCTACACCTTC. Amino acid sequence: CASSSHGTVYGYTF.

The sample holds a few counts of this clonotype. The V and J genes are TRBV20-1 and TRBJ2-7; D might be TRBD1 (6 bases). V dropped 0 bases and J dropped 3 bases, with 21 bases sitting between them. Per germline, CDR1 DFQATT and CDR2 SNEGSKA (reference sequence). This CDR3 region has 17 residues. CDR3 residues: CSARDLRDNRPNYEQYF. For the CDR3, the DNA is TGCAGTGCTAGAGATTTACGGGACAACCGACCGAACTACGAGCAGTACTTC.

The CDR3 bases are TGTGCCACCAGTGATCCTGGACTGCCTGAGCAGTTCTTC. The encoded protein is CATSDPGLPEQFF. J is TRBJ2-1 and V is TRBV24-1; the D gene is possibly TRBD2 (5 bases). Trimming removed 3 bases at V and 9 bases at J, with 11 bases between. The CDR3 covers 13 residues. Per germline, CDR1 KGHDR and CDR2 SFDVKD.

Only a few counts were recorded for this clonotype. The gene calls are TRBV4-1 and TRBJ2-5, with TRBD2 identical over 8 bases. The CDR3 sequence is 15 residues long. The germline V gene has CDR1 MGHRA and CDR2 YSYEKL. The junction had 4 bases not matched to a gene; V was cut back by 1 base and J by 3 bases. The CDR3 DNA sequence: TGCGCCAGCAGCCAAGGAAATAGCGGGGAAGAGACCCAGTACTTC. It specifies CASSQGNSGEETQYF.